Sequencing of this TCR beta chain was carried out in a study of patients and donors after allogeneic stem cell transplantation. Germline V gene lookup returns CDR1 LGHDT and CDR2 YNNKEL (reference sequence). Trimming took 2 bases from V and 3 from J, leaving 2 bases between them. This CDR3 has 12 residues. A single record per CDR3 protein comes from TCRdb applying MiXCR to the RT-PCR reads. The repertoire consists of over 200,000 distinct CDR3 sequences, with roughly 38% occurring once and the leading ten covering around 10%. This sequence joins TRBV3-1 and TRBJ1-5; D remains ambiguous. Specimen: blood, either unsorted or a sorted T cell fraction (not recorded which). The TCR originated in a human donor who was either an allogeneic HSCT recipient or a stem cell or donor lymphocyte infusion donor (not recorded which). It is not recorded whose cells these are; they may come from a transplant donor. The CDR3: CASSQYNQPQHF. The CDR3 DNA reads TGTGCCAGCAGCCAATACAATCAGCCCCAGCATTTT.